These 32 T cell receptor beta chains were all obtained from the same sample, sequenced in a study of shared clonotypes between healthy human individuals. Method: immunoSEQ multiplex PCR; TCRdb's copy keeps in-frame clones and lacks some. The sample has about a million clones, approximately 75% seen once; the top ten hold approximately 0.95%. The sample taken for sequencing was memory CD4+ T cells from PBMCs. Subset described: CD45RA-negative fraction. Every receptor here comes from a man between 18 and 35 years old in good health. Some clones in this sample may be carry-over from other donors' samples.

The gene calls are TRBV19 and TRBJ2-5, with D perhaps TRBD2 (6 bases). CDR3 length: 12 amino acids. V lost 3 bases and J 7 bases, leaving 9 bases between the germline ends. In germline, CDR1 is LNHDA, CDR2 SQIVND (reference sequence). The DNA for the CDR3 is TGTGCCAGTAGTATCCTGGGGGGGACCCAGTACTTC. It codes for CASSILGGTQYF.

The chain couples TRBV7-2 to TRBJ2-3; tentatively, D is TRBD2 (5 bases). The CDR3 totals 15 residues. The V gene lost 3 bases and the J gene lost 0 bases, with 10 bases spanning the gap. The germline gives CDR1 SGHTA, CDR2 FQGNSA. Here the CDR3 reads CASSFHGMSTDTQYF. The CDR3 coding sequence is TGTGCCAGCAGCTTCCACGGGATGAGCACAGATACGCAGTATTTT. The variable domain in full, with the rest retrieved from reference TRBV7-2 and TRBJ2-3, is GAGVSQSPSNKVTEKGKDVELRCDPISGHTALYWYRQSLGQGLEFLIYFQGNSAPDKSGLPSDRFSAERTGGSVSTLTIQRTQQEDSAVYLCASSFHGMSTDTQYFGPGTRLTVL.

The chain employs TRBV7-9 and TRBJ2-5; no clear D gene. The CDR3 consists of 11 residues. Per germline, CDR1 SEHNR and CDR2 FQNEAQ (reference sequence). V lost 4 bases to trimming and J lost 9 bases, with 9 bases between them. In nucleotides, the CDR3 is TGTGCCAGCAGCTCGTCATTAGCCCAGTACTTC. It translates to CASSSSLAQYF.

The CDR3 region has the DNA TGTGCCACCGGAGCTGGCGGGAGCATAGGGGAGCTGTTTTTT. This codes for CATGAGGSIGELFF. The chain combines TRBV15 with TRBJ2-2, with 7 nucleotides matching TRBD2. Unmatched junction bases numbered 11, after V lost 8 bases and J lost 8 bases. The CDR3 covers 14 residues. Germline V gives CDR1 LNHNV, CDR2 YYDKDF (reference sequence).

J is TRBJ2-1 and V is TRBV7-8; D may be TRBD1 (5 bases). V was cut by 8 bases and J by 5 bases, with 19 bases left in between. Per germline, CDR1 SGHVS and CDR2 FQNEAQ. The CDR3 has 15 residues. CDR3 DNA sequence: TGTGCCAGCCCCCGACGACAGAGTAGGAACAATGAGCAGTTCTTC. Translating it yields CASPRRQSRNNEQFF.

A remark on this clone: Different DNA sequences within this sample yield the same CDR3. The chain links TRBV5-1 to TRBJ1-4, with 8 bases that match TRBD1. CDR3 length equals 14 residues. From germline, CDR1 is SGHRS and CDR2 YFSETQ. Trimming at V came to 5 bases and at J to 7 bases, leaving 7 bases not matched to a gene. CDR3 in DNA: TGCGCCAGCAGTCTGCAGGGGGCCGGTGAAAAACTGTTTTTT. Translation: CASSLQGAGEKLFF.

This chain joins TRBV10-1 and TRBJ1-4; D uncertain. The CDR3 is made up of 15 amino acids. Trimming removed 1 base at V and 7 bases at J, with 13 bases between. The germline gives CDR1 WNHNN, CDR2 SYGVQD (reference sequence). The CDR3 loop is CASSELSRGGEKLFF. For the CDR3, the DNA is TGCGCCAGCAGTGAGTTGTCCCGGGGTGGTGAAAAACTGTTTTTT.

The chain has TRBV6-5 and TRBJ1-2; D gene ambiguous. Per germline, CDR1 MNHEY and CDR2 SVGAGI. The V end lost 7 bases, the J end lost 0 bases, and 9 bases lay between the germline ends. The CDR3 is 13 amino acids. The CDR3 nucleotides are TGTGCCAGCACCCCCGGGGCTAACTATGGCTACACCTTC. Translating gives CASTPGANYGYTF.

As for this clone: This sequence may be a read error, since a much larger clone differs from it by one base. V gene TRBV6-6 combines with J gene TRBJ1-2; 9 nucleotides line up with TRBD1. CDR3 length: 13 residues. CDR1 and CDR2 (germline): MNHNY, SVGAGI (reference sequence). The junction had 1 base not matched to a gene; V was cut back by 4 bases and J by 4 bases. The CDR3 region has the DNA TGTGCCAGCAGTTCGGGACAGGGCTATGGCTACACCTTC. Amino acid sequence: CASSSGQGYGYTF.

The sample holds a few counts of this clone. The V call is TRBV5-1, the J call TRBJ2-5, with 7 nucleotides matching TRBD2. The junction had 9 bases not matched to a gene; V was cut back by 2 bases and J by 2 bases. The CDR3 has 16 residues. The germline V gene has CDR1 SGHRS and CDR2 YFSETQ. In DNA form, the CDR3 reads TGCGCCAGCAGCTTCTCGGGGGGAGAGATGCAAGAGACCCAGTACTTC. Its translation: CASSFSGGEMQETQYF.

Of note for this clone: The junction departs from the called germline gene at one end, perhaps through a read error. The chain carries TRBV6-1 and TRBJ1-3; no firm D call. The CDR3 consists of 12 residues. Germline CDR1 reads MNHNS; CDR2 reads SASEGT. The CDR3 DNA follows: TGTGCCAGCAGTGAGACTAGGACCTCTAGGGATTTT. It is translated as CASSETRTSRDF.

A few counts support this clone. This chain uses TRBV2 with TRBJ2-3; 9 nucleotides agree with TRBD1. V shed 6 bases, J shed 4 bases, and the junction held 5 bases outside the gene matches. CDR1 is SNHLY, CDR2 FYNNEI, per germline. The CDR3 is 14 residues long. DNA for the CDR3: TGTGCCAGCAGCCCTGGACAGGGGTCAGATACGCAGTATTTT. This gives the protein CASSPGQGSDTQYF.

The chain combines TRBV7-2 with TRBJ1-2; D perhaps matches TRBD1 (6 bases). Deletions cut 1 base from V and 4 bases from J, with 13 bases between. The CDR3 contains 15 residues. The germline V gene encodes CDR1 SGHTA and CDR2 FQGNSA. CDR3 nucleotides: TGTGCCAGCAGCTTAGGTCTGGGGGGGGCCTATGGCTACACCTTC. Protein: CASSLGLGGAYGYTF. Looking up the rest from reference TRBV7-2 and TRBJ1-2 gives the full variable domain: GAGVSQSPSNKVTEKGKDVELRCDPISGHTALYWYRQSLGQGLEFLIYFQGNSAPDKSGLPSDRFSAERTGGSVSTLTIQRTQQEDSAVYLCASSLGLGGAYGYTFGSGTRLTVV.

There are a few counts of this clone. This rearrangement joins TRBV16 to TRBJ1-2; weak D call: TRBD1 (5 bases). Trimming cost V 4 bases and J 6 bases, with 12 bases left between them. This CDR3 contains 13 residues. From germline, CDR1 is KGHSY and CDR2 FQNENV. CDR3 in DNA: TGTGCCAGCAGCCCATACCTACAGGATGGCTACACCTTC. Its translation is CASSPYLQDGYTF.

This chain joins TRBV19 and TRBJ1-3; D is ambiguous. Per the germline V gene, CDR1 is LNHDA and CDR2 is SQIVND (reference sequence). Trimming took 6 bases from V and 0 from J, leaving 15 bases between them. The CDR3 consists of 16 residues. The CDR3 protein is CASRGTAGRSGNTIYF. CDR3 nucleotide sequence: TGTGCCAGTAGGGGAACAGCCGGACGCTCTGGAAACACCATATATTTT.

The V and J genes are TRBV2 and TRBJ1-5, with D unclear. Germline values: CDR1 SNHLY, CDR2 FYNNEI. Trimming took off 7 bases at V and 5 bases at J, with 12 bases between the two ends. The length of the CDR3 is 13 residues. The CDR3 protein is CASTGEPYQPQHF. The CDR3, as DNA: TGTGCCAGCACAGGCGAGCCGTATCAGCCCCAGCATTTT.

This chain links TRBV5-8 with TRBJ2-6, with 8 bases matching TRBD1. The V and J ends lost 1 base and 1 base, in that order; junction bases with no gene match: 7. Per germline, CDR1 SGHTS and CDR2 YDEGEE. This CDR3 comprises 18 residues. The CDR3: CASSLIQGAGSGANVLTF. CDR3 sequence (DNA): TGTGCCAGCAGCTTGATTCAGGGGGCAGGATCTGGGGCCAACGTCCTGACTTTC.

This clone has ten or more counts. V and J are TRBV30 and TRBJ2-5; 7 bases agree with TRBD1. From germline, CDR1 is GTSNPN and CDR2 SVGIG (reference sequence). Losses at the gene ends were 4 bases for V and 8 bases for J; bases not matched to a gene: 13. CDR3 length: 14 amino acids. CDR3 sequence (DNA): TGTGCCTGGACCACAGGGGACGCCAAGAGAACCCAGTACTTC. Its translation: CAWTTGDAKRTQYF.

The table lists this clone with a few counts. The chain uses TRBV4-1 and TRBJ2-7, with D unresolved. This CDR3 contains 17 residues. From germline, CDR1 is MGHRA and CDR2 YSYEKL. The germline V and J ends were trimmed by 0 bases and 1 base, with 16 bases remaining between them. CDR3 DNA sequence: TGCGCCAGCAGCCAAGATTATCCAGCTACTCTTTCCTACGAGCAGTACTTC. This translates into CASSQDYPATLSYEQYF.

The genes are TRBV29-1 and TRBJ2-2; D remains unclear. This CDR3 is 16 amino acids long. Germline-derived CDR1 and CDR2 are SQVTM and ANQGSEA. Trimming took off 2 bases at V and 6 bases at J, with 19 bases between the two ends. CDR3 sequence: CSVERDLAPLPGELFF. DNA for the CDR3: TGCAGCGTTGAAAGGGATTTAGCCCCGCTCCCCGGGGAGCTGTTTTTT.

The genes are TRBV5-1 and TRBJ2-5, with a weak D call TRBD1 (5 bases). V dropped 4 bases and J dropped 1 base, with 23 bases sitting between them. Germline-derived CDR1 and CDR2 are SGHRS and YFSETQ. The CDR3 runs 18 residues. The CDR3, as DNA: TGCGCCAGCAGCCAGGTCCCCTTAGGACGAACAGGCCAAGAGACCCAGTACTTC. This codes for CASSQVPLGRTGQETQYF.

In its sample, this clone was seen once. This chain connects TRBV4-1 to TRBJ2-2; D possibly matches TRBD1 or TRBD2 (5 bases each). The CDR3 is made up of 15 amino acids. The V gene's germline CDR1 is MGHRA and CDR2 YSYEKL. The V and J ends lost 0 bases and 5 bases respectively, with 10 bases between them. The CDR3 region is CASSQEWGKTGELFF. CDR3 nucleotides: TGCGCCAGCAGCCAAGAATGGGGGAAGACCGGGGAGCTGTTTTTT.

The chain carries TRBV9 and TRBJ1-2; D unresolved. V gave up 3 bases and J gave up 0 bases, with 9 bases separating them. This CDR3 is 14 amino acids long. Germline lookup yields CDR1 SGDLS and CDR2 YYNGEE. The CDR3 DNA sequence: TGTGCCAGCAGCGACCCAACAGCTAACTATGGCTACACCTTC. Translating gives CASSDPTANYGYTF.

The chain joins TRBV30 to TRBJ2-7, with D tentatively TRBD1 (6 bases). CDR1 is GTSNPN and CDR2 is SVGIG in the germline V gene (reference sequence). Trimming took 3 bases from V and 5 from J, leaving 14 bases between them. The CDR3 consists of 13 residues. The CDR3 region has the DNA TGTGCCTGGAGCCCAAAAGCAGGGGACGAGCAGTACTTC. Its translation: CAWSPKAGDEQYF.

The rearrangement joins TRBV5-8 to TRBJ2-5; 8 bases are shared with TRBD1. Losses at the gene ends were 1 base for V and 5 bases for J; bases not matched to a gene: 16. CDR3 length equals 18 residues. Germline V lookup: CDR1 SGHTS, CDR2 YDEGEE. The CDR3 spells CASSLIGWGNGQGETQYF. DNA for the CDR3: TGTGCCAGCAGCTTGATTGGGTGGGGTAATGGACAGGGTGAGACCCAGTACTTC.

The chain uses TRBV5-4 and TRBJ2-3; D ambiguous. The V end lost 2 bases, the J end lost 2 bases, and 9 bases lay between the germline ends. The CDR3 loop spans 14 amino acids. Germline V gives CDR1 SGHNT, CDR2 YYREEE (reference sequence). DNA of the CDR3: TGTGCCAGCAGCTTTGTCAGTTCCACAGATACGCAGTATTTT. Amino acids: CASSFVSSTDTQYF.

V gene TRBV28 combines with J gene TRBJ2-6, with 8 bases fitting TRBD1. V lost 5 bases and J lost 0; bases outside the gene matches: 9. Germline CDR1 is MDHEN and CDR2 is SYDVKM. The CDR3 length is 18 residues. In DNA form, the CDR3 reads TGTGCCAGCAGTCACTCAGGGACAGGCCGCTCTGGGGCCAACGTCCTGACTTTC. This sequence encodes CASSHSGTGRSGANVLTF.

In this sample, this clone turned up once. The chain's CDR3 is CASSQDAGNEQYF. The DNA of the CDR3 is TGCGCCAGCAGCCAAGATGCAGGAAACGAGCAGTACTTC. This rearrangement joins TRBV4-1 to TRBJ2-7, with D uncertain. Trimming pared 0 bases from V and 5 bases from J, leaving 8 bases between. Germline V gene data show CDR1 as MGHRA and CDR2 as YSYEKL. The CDR3 sequence is 13 residues long.

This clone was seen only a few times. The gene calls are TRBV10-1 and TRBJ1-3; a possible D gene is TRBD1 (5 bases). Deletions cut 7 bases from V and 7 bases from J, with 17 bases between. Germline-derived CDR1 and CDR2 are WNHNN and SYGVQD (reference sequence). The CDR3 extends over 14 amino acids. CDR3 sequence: CASTPRGLCNTIYF. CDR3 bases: TGCGCCAGCACCCCCCGGGGGTTGTGTAACACCATATATTTT.

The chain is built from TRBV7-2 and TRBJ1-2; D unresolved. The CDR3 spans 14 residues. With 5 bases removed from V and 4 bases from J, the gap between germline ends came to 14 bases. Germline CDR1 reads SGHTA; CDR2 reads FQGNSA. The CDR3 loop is CASSNPGLSYGYTF. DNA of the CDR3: TGTGCCAGCAGCAATCCCGGGCTCTCCTATGGCTACACCTTC. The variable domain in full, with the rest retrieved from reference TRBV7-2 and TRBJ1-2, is GAGVSQSPSNKVTEKGKDVELRCDPISGHTALYWYRQSLGQGLEFLIYFQGNSAPDKSGLPSDRFSAERTGGSVSTLTIQRTQQEDSAVYLCASSNPGLSYGYTFGSGTRLTVV.

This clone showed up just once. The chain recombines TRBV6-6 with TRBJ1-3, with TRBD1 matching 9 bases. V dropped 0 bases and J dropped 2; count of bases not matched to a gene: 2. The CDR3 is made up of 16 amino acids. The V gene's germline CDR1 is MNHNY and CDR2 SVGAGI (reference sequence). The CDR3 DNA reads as TGTGCCAGCAGTTACTCGGGACAGGGAGCTGGAAACACCATATATTTT. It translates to CASSYSGQGAGNTIYF.

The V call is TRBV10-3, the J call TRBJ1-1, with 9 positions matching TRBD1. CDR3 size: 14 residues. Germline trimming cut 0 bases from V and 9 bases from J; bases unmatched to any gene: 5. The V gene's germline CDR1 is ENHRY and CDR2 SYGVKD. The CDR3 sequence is CAISESRDRDQAFF. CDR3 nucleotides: TGTGCCATCAGTGAGTCTAGGGACAGGGACCAAGCTTTCTTT.